Sequencing of this T cell receptor (beta chain) was carried out in a study of blood T cell repertoires in COVID-19. Background on the study: Samples representing acute and convalescent COVID-19 were sourced from the United States, Italy and Spain. Nucleic acid was either cDNA or gDNA, and it came from T cells, B-cell-depleted T cells, or PBMCs.

Authors' methods: Scientists estimated how many nucleated cells there were by amplifying reference gene primers. Repertoires were generated with immunoSEQ multiplex PCR, while TCRdb's copy carries only in-frame clones and drops some. V and J calls and clone size are copied from that table; D and trimming were computed from the DNA. This sample has a few hundred thousand clones, with about 79% found just once. V shed 3 bases, J shed 3 bases, and the junction held 4 bases outside the gene matches. The CDR3 is made up of 15 amino acids. CDR1 and CDR2 (germline): KGHSH, LQKENI. This TCR came from a human donor in a cohort sampled during active COVID-19. The sequenced sample consisted of peripheral blood. J is TRBJ1-5 and V is TRBV18; TRBD1 matches at 8 bases. The CDR3 is CASSPPGQANQPQHF. As DNA, the CDR3 is TGTGCCAGCTCACCGCCGGGACAGGCCAATCAGCCCCAGCATTTT.